This is a list of T cell receptor beta chains from one sample in a study of cytomegalovirus exposure and HLA in healthy donors. Measured with immunoSEQ multiplex PCR; TCRdb has only the in-frame clones, and not every one. Among 70,000 or so clones listed, less than 95% were seen once. Sample: PBMCs. Receptors originate from a woman aged 18-29 years in good health and CMV-seronegative. Both conserved end residues are part of each CDR3. A D gene is named only where the DNA matches it firmly. A row's size may be missing; if present it is once, few, many or a size class.

d_call j_call clone_size v_call cdr3_aa cdr3_nt
- TRBJ2-3 - TRBV4-3 CASSRKKGEEGDTQYF TGCGCCAGCAGCCGAAAGAAAGGGGAGGAGGGAGATACGCAGTATTTT
TRBD1 TRBJ2-3 - TRBV10-3 CAISADRVADTQYF TGTGCCATCAGTGCGGACAGGGTCGCAGATACGCAGTATTTT
TRBD2 TRBJ2-1 - TRBV2 CASTGREVDNEQFF TGTGCCAGCACTGGGCGGGAGGTCGACAATGAGCAGTTCTTC
TRBD2 TRBJ2-7 - TRBV4-2 CASSQEAGGAGGSVYEQYF TGTGCCAGCAGCCAAGAGGCCGGAGGAGCGGGGGGCTCCGTCTACGAGCAGTACTTC
TRBD2 TRBJ2-1 - TRBV4-1 CASSPAVAGGTSAGEQFF TGCGCCAGCAGCCCTGCGGTAGCGGGGGGGACATCTGCGGGTGAGCAGTTCTTC
- TRBJ2-3 - TRBV6-1 CASSDRVANTDTQYF TGTGCCAGCAGTGACAGGGTCGCGAACACAGATACGCAGTATTTT
- TRBJ1-1 - TRBV19 CAREVWTHPRDTEAFF TGTGCCAGGGAGGTCTGGACTCACCCAAGGGACACTGAAGCTTTCTTT
TRBD1 TRBJ1-2 - TRBV6-1 CASSEDGTGYGYTF TGTGCCAGCAGTGAAGATGGGACAGGGTACGGCTACACCTTC
TRBD1 TRBJ2-1 once TRBV7-7 CASSLGQGFYNEQFF TGTGCTAGCAGCTTAGGACAGGGATTTTACAATGAGCAGTTCTTC
TRBD2 TRBJ2-3 - TRBV15 CATSRLAGGHTQYF TGTGCCACCAGCCGACTAGCGGGGGGGCATACGCAGTATTTT
TRBD1 TRBJ2-3 - TRBV6-4 CASSEQGGADTQYF TGTGCCAGCAGTGAACAGGGGGGTGCAGATACGCAGTATTTT
- TRBJ2-3 - TRBV4-3 CASSQAPGLYTDTQYF TGCGCCAGCAGCCAAGCGCCGGGACTCTACACAGATACGCAGTATTTT